These 7 T cell receptor beta chains share one sample of origin, sequenced in a study of T cell changes during pregnancy in multiple sclerosis. Measured with immunoSEQ multiplex PCR; TCRdb has only the in-frame clones, and not every one. The sample contains around 65,000 clones, 70% to 90% of which appear only once. The sequenced sample was peripheral blood, obtained in the first trimester of pregnancy. These receptors all come from a female donor with multiple sclerosis, enrolled in a pregnancy study.

This chain joins TRBV7-9 and TRBJ1-1, with D maybe TRBD1 (5 bases). The germline gives CDR1 SEHNR, CDR2 FQNEAQ (reference sequence). With 4 bases removed from V and 6 bases from J, the gap between germline ends came to 21 bases. The CDR3 runs 16 residues. For the CDR3, the DNA is TGTGCCAGCAGCTCCTCCTCCACAGGTCTGGGTGCTGAAGCTTTCTTT. Translating it yields CASSSSSTGLGAEAFF.

The chain uses TRBV6-4 and TRBJ2-3; D is perhaps TRBD1 (6 bases). The CDR3 runs 16 residues. In germline, CDR1 is MRHNA, CDR2 SNTAGT. V lost 3 bases and J lost 2, with 15 bases in between. The CDR3 DNA reads as TGTGCCAGCAGTGAAGTGGGAACAGGGACCACAGATACGCAGTATTTT. Its protein product is CASSEVGTGTTDTQYF.

The gene calls are TRBV19 and TRBJ2-5; 9 nucleotides line up with TRBD1. This CDR3 is 15 amino acids long. Germline CDR1 reads LNHDA; CDR2 reads SQIVND (reference sequence). The V and J ends lost 3 bases and 5 bases, in that order; junction bases with no gene match: 7. DNA of the CDR3: TGTGCCAGTAGTATCACAGGGGGCGCGGGGGAGACCCAGTACTTC. Protein product: CASSITGGAGETQYF.

This sequence joins TRBV7-2 and TRBJ2-3; TRBD1 aligns across 8 bases. This CDR3 is 15 amino acids long. With 3 bases clipped from V and 4 bases from J, the junction kept 6 bases outside the gene matches. Germline CDR1 is SGHTA and CDR2 is FQGNSA. The CDR3 reads CASSLGTGRADTQYF. The DNA of the CDR3 is TGTGCCAGCAGCTTGGGGACAGGTCGAGCAGATACGCAGTATTTT.

The chain employs TRBV19 and TRBJ1-1, with 7 nucleotides matching TRBD1. With 3 bases clipped from V and 6 bases from J, the junction kept 7 bases outside the gene matches. Germline assignment: CDR1 LNHDA and CDR2 SQIVND (reference sequence). CDR3 length: 14 residues. CDR3 DNA: TGTGCCAGTAGTATTACCGGGACAGTCGCTGAAGCTTTCTTT. This translates into CASSITGTVAEAFF. Looking up the rest from reference TRBV19 and TRBJ1-1 gives the full variable domain: DGGITQSPKYLFRKEGQNVTLSCEQNLNHDAMYWYRQDPGQGLRLIYYSQIVNDFQKGDIAEGYSVSREKKESFPLTVTSAQKNPTAFYLCASSITGTVAEAFFGQGTRLTVV.

V gene TRBV6-6 combines with J gene TRBJ1-1; TRBD1 agrees at 10 bases. Germline V gene sequence: CDR1 MNHNY, CDR2 SVGAGI (reference sequence). V lost 7 bases, J lost 8 bases, and 13 bases stayed unmatched. The CDR3 extends over 15 amino acids. The DNA of the CDR3 is TGTGCCAGCAAAAACGGGGACAGGGGAATATGGGAAGCTTTCTTT. This encodes CASKNGDRGIWEAFF.

V usage is TRBV11-3 and J usage is TRBJ2-7, with 10 bases that match TRBD2. The length of the CDR3 is 14 residues. The V and J ends lost 6 bases and 3 bases, in that order; junction bases with no gene match: 5. The germline V gene has CDR1 SGHNT and CDR2 YENEEA. The CDR3 loop is CASRGLAGVYEQYF. The CDR3 DNA follows: TGTGCCAGCAGGGGCCTAGCGGGAGTCTACGAGCAGTACTTC. Complete variable domain (other parts from reference TRBV11-3 and TRBJ2-7): EAGVVQSPRYKIIEKKQPVAFWCNPISGHNTLYWYLQNLGQGPELLIRYENEEAVDDSQLPKDRFSAERLKGVDSTLKIQPAELGDSAVYLCASRGLAGVYEQYFGPGTRLTVT.